Here is one TCR beta chain with its context. What it recognizes is unknown. This sample was included in a study of persistence of HIV-infected CD4 T cells. Study results and limitations: The rare CMV-responding cells with HIV-1 proviruses were not separately TCR-sequenced. Antigen-responding cells were enriched for degenerate expanded CDR3beta sequences.

The germline V gene has CDR1 ENHRY and CDR2 SYGVKD. There are 15 residues in the CDR3. The trim removed 6 bases at V and 5 bases at J, leaving 8 bases unmatched. Anti-CD3/anti-CD28 beads served as a nonspecific positive control stimulus. Sorting selected CD4+ T cells upregulating both CD40 ligand and CD69. Donors were HIV-1-infected adults who began suppressive ART during chronic infection. Donors had undetectable plasma HIV-1 RNA, under 50 copies/mL, for 4+ years. Sequencing used immunoSEQ version 4 in survey mode. Clones were sequenced by immunoSEQ multiplex PCR, and TCRdb holds only the in-frame ones, with some missing. The sample holds 40,000 to 55,000 clones; 85% to 90% are singletons and the top ten take 3.3%.

The genes are TRBV10-3 and TRBJ2-7, with 12 nucleotides matching TRBD1. The clonotype originates from an adult woman with HIV who was CMV-seropositive. Sequencing was performed on CD4+ T cells sorted from PBMCs after roughly 20-hour stimulation, taken from a patient who received antiretroviral therapy. DNA for the CDR3: TGTGCCATCAGAACAACCGGGACAGGGGGCAACGAGCAGTACTTC. It translates to CAIRTTGTGGNEQYF.